This TCR beta chain was identified during a study of shared clonotypes between healthy human individuals. About the research overall: Donors, aged 18 to 49, were two women and three men.

Sequencing used immunoSEQ multiplex PCR; TCRdb keeps in-frame clones, though not all of them. The sample yields about 710,000 clones, roughly two thirds seen once. Study outcomes and limitations: Having only a few donors restricted how much genetic and exposure-history diversity was captured.

Details on this clone: The antigen remains undetermined.

Splitting the CD4+ cells yielded a CD45RA+ naive subset and a CD45RA-negative memory subset. The CDR3 length is 17 residues. Per germline, CDR1 LGHNT and CDR2 FRNRAP. V shed 4 bases and J shed 0 bases, with 17 bases lying between them. The TCR sequence derives from a woman aged 25 to 45 in good health. Sequencing used memory CD4+ T cells sorted from blood. Described subset: CD45RA-negative fraction. The chain has TRBV12-5 and TRBJ2-3, with D maybe TRBD1 (6 bases). The CDR3 region has the DNA TGTGCTAGTGGTTGCCACTTAAAACAGGGAAGCACAGATACGCAGTATTTT. Protein sequence: CASGCHLKQGSTDTQYF. Drawing the rest from reference TRBV12-5 and TRBJ2-3, the complete variable domain is DARVTQTPRHKVTEMGQEVTMRCQPILGHNTVFWYRQTMMQGLELLAYFRNRAPLDDSGMPKDRFSAEMPDATLATLKIQPSEPRDSAVYFCASGCHLKQGSTDTQYFGPGTRLTVL.